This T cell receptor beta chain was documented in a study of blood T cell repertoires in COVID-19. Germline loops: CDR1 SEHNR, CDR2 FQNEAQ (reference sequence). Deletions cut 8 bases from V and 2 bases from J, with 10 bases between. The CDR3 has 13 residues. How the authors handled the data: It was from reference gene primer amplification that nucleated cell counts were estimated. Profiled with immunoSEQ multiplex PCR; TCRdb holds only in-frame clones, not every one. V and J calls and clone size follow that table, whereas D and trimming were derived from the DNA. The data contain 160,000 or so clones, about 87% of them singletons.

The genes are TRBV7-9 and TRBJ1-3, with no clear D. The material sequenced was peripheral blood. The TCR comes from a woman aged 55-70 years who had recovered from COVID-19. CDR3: CASRLLTGNTIYF. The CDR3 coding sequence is TGTGCCAGCCGACTGTTAACTGGAAACACCATATATTTT. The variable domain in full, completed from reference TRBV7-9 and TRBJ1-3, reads DTGVSQNPRHKITKRGQNVTFRCDPISEHNRLYWYRQTLGQGPEFLTYFQNEAQLEKSRLLSDRFSAERPKGSFSTLEIQRTEQGDSAMYLCASRLLTGNTIYFGEGSWLTVV.